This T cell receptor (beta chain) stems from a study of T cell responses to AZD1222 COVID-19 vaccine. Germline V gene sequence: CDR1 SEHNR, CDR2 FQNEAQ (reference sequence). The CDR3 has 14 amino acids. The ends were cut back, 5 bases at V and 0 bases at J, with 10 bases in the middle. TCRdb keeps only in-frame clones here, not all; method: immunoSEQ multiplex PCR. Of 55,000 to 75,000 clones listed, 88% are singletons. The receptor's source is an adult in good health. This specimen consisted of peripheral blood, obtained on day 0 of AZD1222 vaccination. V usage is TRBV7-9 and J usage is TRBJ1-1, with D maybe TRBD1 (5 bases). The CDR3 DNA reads TGTGCCAGCAGCCCGGGGGATATGAACACTGAAGCTTTCTTT. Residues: CASSPGDMNTEAFF.